Presented here are 13 T cell receptor beta chains from one specimen sequenced in a study of immune evolution from preneoplasia to lung adenocarcinoma. Using immunoSEQ multiplex PCR, the repertoire was profiled, and TCRdb retains in-frame clones only, with some absent. Among 12,000 to 15,000 clones, 81% were seen once, and the ten largest hold 2.5% to 3.5%. Sequenced material: FFPE minimally invasive lung adenocarcinoma tissue. These receptor sequences come from a person aged 55-79 years with lung adenocarcinoma.

J is TRBJ1-3 and V is TRBV7-8; maybe TRBD1 (5 bases). The CDR3 loop spans 15 amino acids. Between the trimmed V and J ends, which lost 5 bases and 0 bases, there was a span of 11 bases. Germline CDR1 SGHVS, CDR2 FQNEAQ. The CDR3 protein is CASSVSTGSGNTIYF. CDR3 in DNA: TGTGCCAGCAGCGTAAGCACAGGCTCTGGAAACACCATATATTTT.

The sample holds one count of this clone. CDR3: CASSFLNRGSNSPLHF. The CDR3 DNA reads TGTGCCAGCAGCTTCCTTAACAGAGGAAGTAATTCACCCCTCCACTTT. This chain joins TRBV13 and TRBJ1-6; no reliable D call. The CDR3 is 16 amino acids. Germline CDR1 reads PRHDT; CDR2 reads FYEKMQ (reference sequence). Trimming pared 3 bases from V and 6 bases from J, leaving 15 bases between.

J is TRBJ1-2 and V is TRBV15; D possibly corresponds to TRBD1 (5 bases). The V end was cut by 0 bases, the J end by 4 bases, with 6 bases between. The CDR3 length is 13 residues. CDR1 is LNHNV and CDR2 is YYDKDF in the germline V gene (reference sequence). The CDR3 DNA reads as TGTGCCACCAGCAGAGATGGGACCTATGGCTACACCTTC. Translated: CATSRDGTYGYTF.

V is TRBV6-6 and J is TRBJ2-3; 12 nucleotides match TRBD2. The CDR3 runs 15 residues. CDR1 and CDR2 (germline): MNHNY, SVGAGI (reference sequence). J lost 7 bases, V lost 8 bases, and 10 bases had no gene match. The CDR3 nucleotides are TGTGCCAGCCGACTAGCGGGGGCCTTTGGAAATACGCAGTATTTT. Encoded protein: CASRLAGAFGNTQYF.

This clone was detected only once. The chain couples TRBV7-8 to TRBJ1-2, with D possibly being TRBD1 (5 bases). Germline CDR1 reads SGHVS; CDR2 reads FQNEAQ. Deletions cut 7 bases from V and 4 bases from J, with 19 bases between. The CDR3 is 15 residues long. The DNA for the CDR3 is TGTGCCAGCACCGCTAGGACCGGGACGGGCTATGGCTACACCTTC. Its translation: CASTARTGTGYGYTF.

This rearrangement joins TRBV7-6 to TRBJ2-7; 8 bases align to TRBD2. The V gene end was trimmed by 0 bases and the J gene end by 2 bases; junction bases not matched to a gene: 6. The CDR3 loop spans 16 amino acids. The V gene's germline CDR1 is SGHVS and CDR2 FNYEAQ. Written as DNA, the CDR3 is TGTGCCAGCAGCTTAGCGAGCATAGCGGGAACCTACGAGCAGTACTTC. Translation: CASSLASIAGTYEQYF.

This chain uses TRBV25-1 with TRBJ2-2; D ambiguous. Germline V gene data show CDR1 as MGHDK and CDR2 as SYGVNS. V dropped 0 bases and J dropped 1 base, with 3 bases sitting between them. CDR3 length: 14 residues. CDR3 sequence reads: CASSEYVNTGELFF. The DNA for the CDR3 is TGTGCCAGCAGTGAATACGTGAACACCGGGGAGCTGTTTTTT.

The genes are TRBV29-1 and TRBJ2-5; no definite D call. Trimming left V 4 bases short and J 5 bases short, with 11 bases between. This CDR3 comprises 12 residues. Germline CDR1 and CDR2: SQVTM and ANQGSEA. The CDR3 region is CSVGSGEETQYF. The CDR3 DNA reads TGCAGCGTTGGATCGGGCGAGGAGACCCAGTACTTC.

The rearrangement joins TRBV7-9 to TRBJ2-5; no firm D call. V was trimmed by 5 bases and J by 1 base, leaving 11 bases between them. Germline CDR1 reads SEHNR; CDR2 reads FQNEAQ (reference sequence). The CDR3 extends over 14 amino acids. CDR3 DNA: TGTGCCAGCAGCGCAGGACCCCTCCAAGAGACCCAGTACTTC. The encoded protein is CASSAGPLQETQYF.

The chain carries TRBV7-9 and TRBJ2-2, with D perhaps being TRBD1 or TRBD2 (5 bases each). This CDR3 has 13 residues. The germline V gene encodes CDR1 SEHNR and CDR2 FQNEAQ (reference sequence). Trimming pared 5 bases from V and 2 bases from J, leaving 6 bases between. The CDR3 sequence is CASSRDNTGELFF. The CDR3 DNA follows: TGTGCCAGCAGCCGGGACAACACCGGGGAGCTGTTTTTT.

This chain connects TRBV29-1 to TRBJ1-4; D is undetermined. V lost 2 bases and J lost 7, with 5 bases in between. The germline V gene encodes CDR1 SQVTM and CDR2 ANQGSEA. This CDR3 has 11 amino acids. CDR3 nucleotides: TGCAGCGTTGAATATTTTGAAAAACTGTTTTTT. It is translated as CSVEYFEKLFF. The full variable domain, with the rest looked up from reference TRBV29-1 and TRBJ1-4, is SAVISQKPSRDICQRGTSLTIQCQVDSQVTMMFWYRQQPGQSLTLIATANQGSEATYESGFVIDKFPISRPNLTFSTLTVSNMSPEDSSIYLCSVEYFEKLFFGSGTQLSVL.

The chain uses TRBV5-8 and TRBJ2-5; TRBD1 matches at 7 bases. Looked up from germline, CDR1 is SGHTS and CDR2 is YDEGEE. The CDR3 has 13 residues. Losses at the gene ends were 5 bases for V and 5 bases for J; bases not matched to a gene: 6. The CDR3 reads CASSAMDRETQYF. The CDR3 DNA is TGTGCCAGCAGTGCCATGGACAGGGAGACCCAGTACTTC. Full variable domain (missing parts from reference TRBV5-8 and TRBJ2-5): EAGVTQSPTHLIKTRGQQATLRCSPISGHTSVYWYQQALGLGLQFLLWYDEGEERNRGNFPPRFSGRQFPNYSSELNVNALELEDSALYLCASSAMDRETQYFGPGTRLLVL.

V usage is TRBV7-6 and J usage is TRBJ2-7; D not resolved. With 5 bases removed from V and 4 bases from J, the gap between germline ends came to 15 bases. The CDR3 is 14 amino acids. Germline-derived CDR1 and CDR2 are SGHVS and FNYEAQ. The CDR3 DNA follows: TGTGCCAGCAGCCCGACGGACGGAAGATACGAGCAGTACTTC. Protein: CASSPTDGRYEQYF.